This T cell receptor beta chain was recorded in a study of T cell responses to AZD1222 COVID-19 vaccine. Sequencing used immunoSEQ multiplex PCR; TCRdb keeps in-frame clones, though not all of them. The table includes 100,000 to 150,000 clones, roughly nine tenths detected once. Study-wide points: White British people made up most donors, females outnumbered males, and clonal diversity was possibly underestimated.

With respect to this clone: Antigen: not known.

This TCR was recovered from an adult in good health. The sample was peripheral blood, taken on day 0 of AZD1222 vaccination.

This CDR3 is CASSLDSGNNSPLHF. CDR3 DNA sequence: TGTGCCAGCAGCTTGGATTCAGGGAATAATTCACCCCTCCACTTT. This chain joins TRBV7-2 and TRBJ1-6, with TRBD1 as a possible D gene (5 bases). Trimming cost V 3 bases and J 5 bases, with 11 bases left between them. The CDR3 sequence is 15 residues long. Germline V lookup: CDR1 SGHTA, CDR2 FQGNSA.